A selection of T cell receptor beta chains follows, all from one sample in a study of Graves' ophthalmopathy and Graves' hyperthyroidism. TCRdb re-analysed the multiplex PCR reads in MiXCR, keeping a single row per CDR3 protein. The table lists roughly 480,000 distinct CDR3 sequences, approximately 15% of them singletons. The sequenced sample was blood. Receptors originate from a woman in her thirties with Graves' ophthalmopathy. Each CDR3 is given with its conserved first and last residue. Fields, in order: CDR3 protein, CDR3 DNA, D gene, V gene, clone size, J gene. The D gene is left open where the match is weak. Size values are once, few and many counts, or a class for expanded clones, and some rows have none.

CDR3aa: CASSWGQGFANTEAFF
CDR3nt: TGTGCCAGCAGTTGGGGACAGGGGTTCGCGAACACTGAAGCTTTCTTT
d_gene: TRBD1
v_gene: TRBV27
abundance: many
j_gene: TRBJ1-1

CDR3aa: CAWRSIHKNTGELFF
CDR3nt: TGTGCCTGGAGATCTATTCACAAGAACACCGGGGAGCTGTTTTTT
d_gene: NA
v_gene: TRBV30
abundance: few
j_gene: TRBJ2-2

CDR3aa: CASRPGPHYGYTF
CDR3nt: TGTGCCAGCAGGCCGGGTCCTCACTATGGCTACACCTTC
d_gene: NA
v_gene: TRBV12-3/TRBV12-4
abundance: many
j_gene: TRBJ1-2

CDR3aa: CASSLIRTENTEAFF
CDR3nt: TGTGCCAGCAGCTTGATCAGGACAGAGAACACTGAAGCTTTCTTT
d_gene: NA
v_gene: TRBV7-3
abundance: many
j_gene: TRBJ1-1

CDR3aa: CASSLPTNTEAFF
CDR3nt: TGTGCCAGCAGTTTACCCACAAACACTGAAGCTTTCTTT
d_gene: NA
v_gene: TRBV12-3/TRBV12-4
abundance: many
j_gene: TRBJ1-1

CDR3aa: CASSFRDKNTGELFF
CDR3nt: TGTGCCAGCAGTTTCCGGGACAAGAACACCGGGGAGCTGTTTTTT
d_gene: NA
v_gene: TRBV12-3/TRBV12-4
abundance: many
j_gene: TRBJ2-2

CDR3aa: CASSPSQTYEQYF
CDR3nt: TGTGCCAGCAGCCCTTCACAGACCTACGAGCAGTACTTC
d_gene: NA
v_gene: TRBV7-2
abundance: NA
j_gene: TRBJ2-7

CDR3aa: CASRQMLNTEAFF
CDR3nt: TGTGCCAGCAGGCAAATGTTGAACACTGAAGCTTTCTTT
d_gene: NA
v_gene: TRBV6-1
abundance: many
j_gene: TRBJ1-1

CDR3aa: CASSRAANYGYTF
CDR3nt: TGTGCCAGCAGTCGTGCAGCTAACTATGGCTACACCTTC
d_gene: NA
v_gene: TRBV28
abundance: NA
j_gene: TRBJ1-2

CDR3aa: CASSEGERAGYTF
CDR3nt: TGTGCCAGCAGTGAGGGGGAACGGGCCGGCTACACCTTC
d_gene: NA
v_gene: TRBV6-1
abundance: many
j_gene: TRBJ1-2

CDR3aa: CASSPQRGSDTGELFF
CDR3nt: TGTGCCAGCTCACCACAGCGCGGGAGCGACACCGGGGAGCTGTTTTTT
d_gene: TRBD2
v_gene: TRBV18
abundance: many
j_gene: TRBJ2-2

CDR3aa: CASSLTSVFIQETQYF
CDR3nt: TGCGCCAGCAGCTTGACTAGCGTCTTTATCCAAGAGACCCAGTACTTC
d_gene: TRBD2
v_gene: TRBV5-1
abundance: NA
j_gene: TRBJ2-5

CDR3aa: CASSLGLRVEQYF
CDR3nt: TGTGCCAGCAGTTTGGGACTACGGGTCGAGCAGTACTTC
d_gene: TRBD2
v_gene: TRBV28
abundance: many
j_gene: TRBJ2-7

CDR3aa: CASSQGGVEAFF
CDR3nt: TGTGCCAGTAGCCAAGGCGGGGTTGAAGCTTTCTTT
d_gene: NA
v_gene: TRBV19
abundance: few
j_gene: TRBJ1-1

CDR3aa: CASSFRDRLNYGYTF
CDR3nt: TGTGCCAGCAGCTTCCGGGACAGATTAAACTATGGCTACACCTTC
d_gene: TRBD1
v_gene: TRBV27
abundance: many
j_gene: TRBJ1-2

CDR3aa: CATSDLFPSGGETQYF
CDR3nt: TGTGCCACCAGTGATTTGTTCCCATCCGGGGGGGAGACCCAGTACTTC
d_gene: TRBD2
v_gene: TRBV24-1
abundance: many
j_gene: TRBJ2-5

CDR3aa: CASTLLGGGQETQYF
CDR3nt: TGTGCCAGCACCCTACTCGGGGGGGGACAAGAGACCCAGTACTTC
d_gene: TRBD2
v_gene: TRBV9
abundance: many
j_gene: TRBJ2-5

CDR3aa: CASSYRGARGETQYF
CDR3nt: TGTGCCAGCAGCTATAGGGGGGCCAGGGGAGAGACCCAGTACTTC
d_gene: NA
v_gene: TRBV6-5
abundance: NA
j_gene: TRBJ2-5

CDR3aa: CASSEAQRLQYF
CDR3nt: TGTGCCAGCAGTGAAGCGCAGAGACTGCAGTACTTC
d_gene: NA
v_gene: TRBV6-1
abundance: many
j_gene: TRBJ2-4

CDR3aa: CANMIGPSNTGELFF
CDR3nt: TGTGCCAACATGATAGGGCCCTCGAACACCGGGGAGCTGTTTTTT
d_gene: NA
v_gene: TRBV6-2/TRBV6-3
abundance: few
j_gene: TRBJ2-2